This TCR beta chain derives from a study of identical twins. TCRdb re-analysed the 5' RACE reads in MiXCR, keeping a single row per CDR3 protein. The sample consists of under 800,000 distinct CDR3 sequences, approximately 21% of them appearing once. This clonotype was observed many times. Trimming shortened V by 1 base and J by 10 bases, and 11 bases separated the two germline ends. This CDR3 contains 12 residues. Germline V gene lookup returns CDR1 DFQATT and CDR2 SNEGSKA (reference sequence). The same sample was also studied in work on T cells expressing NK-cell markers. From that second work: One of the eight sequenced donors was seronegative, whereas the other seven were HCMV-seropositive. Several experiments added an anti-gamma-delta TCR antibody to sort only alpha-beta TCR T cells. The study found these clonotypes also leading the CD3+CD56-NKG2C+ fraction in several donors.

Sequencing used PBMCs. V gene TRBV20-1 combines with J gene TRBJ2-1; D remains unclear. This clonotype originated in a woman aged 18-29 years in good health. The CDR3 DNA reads TGCAGTGCTAGAGGATCGGCAGCCGAGCAGTTCTTC. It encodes CSARGSAAEQFF.